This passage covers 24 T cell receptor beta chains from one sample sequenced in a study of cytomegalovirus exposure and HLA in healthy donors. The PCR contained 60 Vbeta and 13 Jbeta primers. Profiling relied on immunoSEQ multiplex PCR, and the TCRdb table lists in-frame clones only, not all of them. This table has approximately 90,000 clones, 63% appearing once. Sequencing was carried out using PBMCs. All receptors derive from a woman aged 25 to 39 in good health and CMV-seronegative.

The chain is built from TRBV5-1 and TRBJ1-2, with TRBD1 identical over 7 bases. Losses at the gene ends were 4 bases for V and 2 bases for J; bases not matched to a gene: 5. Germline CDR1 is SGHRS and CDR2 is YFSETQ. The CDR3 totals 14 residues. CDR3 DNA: TGCGCCAGCAGCCCCGACAGGGCGAACTATGGCTACACCTTC. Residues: CASSPDRANYGYTF.

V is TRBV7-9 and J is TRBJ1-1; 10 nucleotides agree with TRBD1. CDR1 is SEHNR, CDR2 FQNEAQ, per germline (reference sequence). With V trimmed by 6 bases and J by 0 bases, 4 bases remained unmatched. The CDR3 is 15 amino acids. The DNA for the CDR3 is TGTGCCAGCAGGGGGGACAGGGGCATGAACACTGAAGCTTTCTTT. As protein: CASRGDRGMNTEAFF.

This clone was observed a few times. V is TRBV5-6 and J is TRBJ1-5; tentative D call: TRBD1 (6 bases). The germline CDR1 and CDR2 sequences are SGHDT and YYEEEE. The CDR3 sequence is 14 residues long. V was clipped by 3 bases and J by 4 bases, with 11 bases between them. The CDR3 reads CASSYLQGNQPQHF. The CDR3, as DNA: TGTGCCAGCAGCTACCTACAGGGAAATCAGCCCCAGCATTTT.

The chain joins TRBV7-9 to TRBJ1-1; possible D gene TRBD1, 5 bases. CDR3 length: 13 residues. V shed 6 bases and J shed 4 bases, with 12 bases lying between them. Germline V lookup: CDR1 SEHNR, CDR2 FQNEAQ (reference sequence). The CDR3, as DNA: TGTGCCAGCAGTTTTCAGGGCGCCACTGAAGCTTTCTTT. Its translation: CASSFQGATEAFF. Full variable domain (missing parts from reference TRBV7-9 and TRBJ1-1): DTGVSQNPRHKITKRGQNVTFRCDPISEHNRLYWYRQTLGQGPEFLTYFQNEAQLEKSRLLSDRFSAERPKGSFSTLEIQRTEQGDSAMYLCASSFQGATEAFFGQGTRLTVV.

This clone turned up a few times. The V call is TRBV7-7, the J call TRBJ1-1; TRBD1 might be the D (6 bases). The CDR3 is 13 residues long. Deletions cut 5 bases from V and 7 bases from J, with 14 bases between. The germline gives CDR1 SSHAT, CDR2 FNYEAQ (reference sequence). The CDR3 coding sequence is TGTGCCAGCAGCCTGGGGGTGGACAGTGAAGCTTTCTTT. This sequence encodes CASSLGVDSEAFF.

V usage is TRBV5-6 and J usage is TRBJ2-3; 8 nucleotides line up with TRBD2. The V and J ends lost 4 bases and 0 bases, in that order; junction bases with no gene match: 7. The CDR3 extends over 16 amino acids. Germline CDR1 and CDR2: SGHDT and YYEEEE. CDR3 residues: CASSAGLGLSTDTQYF. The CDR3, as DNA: TGTGCCAGCAGCGCGGGACTAGGGCTTAGCACAGATACGCAGTATTTT.

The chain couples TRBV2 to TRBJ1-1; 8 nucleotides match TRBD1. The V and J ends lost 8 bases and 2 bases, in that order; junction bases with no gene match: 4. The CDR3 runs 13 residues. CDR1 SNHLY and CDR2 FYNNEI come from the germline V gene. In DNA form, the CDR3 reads TGTGCCAGCCAACAGGGGGAAAACACTGAAGCTTTCTTT. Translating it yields CASQQGENTEAFF.

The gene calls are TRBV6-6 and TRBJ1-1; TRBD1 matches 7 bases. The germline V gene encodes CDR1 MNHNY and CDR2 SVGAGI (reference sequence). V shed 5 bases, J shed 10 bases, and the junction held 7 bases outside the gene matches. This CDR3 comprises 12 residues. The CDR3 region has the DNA TGTGCCAGCAGTGACCGACAGGGTAGAGCTTTCTTT. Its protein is CASSDRQGRAFF.

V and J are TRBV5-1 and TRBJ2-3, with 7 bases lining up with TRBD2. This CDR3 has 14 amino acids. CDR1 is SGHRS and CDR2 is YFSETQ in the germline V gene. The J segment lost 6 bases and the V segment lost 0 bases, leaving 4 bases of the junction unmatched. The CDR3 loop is CASSLGGRGDTQYF. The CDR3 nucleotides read TGCGCCAGCAGCTTGGGCGGGAGAGGCGATACGCAGTATTTT.

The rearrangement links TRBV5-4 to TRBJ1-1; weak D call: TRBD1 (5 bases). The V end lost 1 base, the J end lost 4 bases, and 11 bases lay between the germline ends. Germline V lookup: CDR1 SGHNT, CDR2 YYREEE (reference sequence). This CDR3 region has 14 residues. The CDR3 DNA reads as TGTGCCAGCAGCTTGTCTAGGGGAGGCACTGAAGCTTTCTTT. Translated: CASSLSRGGTEAFF.

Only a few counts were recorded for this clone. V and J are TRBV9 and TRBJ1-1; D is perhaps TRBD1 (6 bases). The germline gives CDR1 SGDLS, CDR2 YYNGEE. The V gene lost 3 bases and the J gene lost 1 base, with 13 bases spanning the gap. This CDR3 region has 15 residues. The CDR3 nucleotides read TGTGCCAGCAGCGCGTCGACAGGTCCGAACACTGAAGCTTTCTTT. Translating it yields CASSASTGPNTEAFF.

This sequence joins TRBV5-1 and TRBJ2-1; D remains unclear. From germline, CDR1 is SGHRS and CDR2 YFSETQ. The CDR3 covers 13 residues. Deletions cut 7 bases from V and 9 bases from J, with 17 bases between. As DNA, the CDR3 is TGCGCCAGCTCGTCATACCAGGTTGGTGAGCAGTTCTTC. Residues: CASSSYQVGEQFF.

The CDR3 DNA follows: TGTGCCAGTTCAAGACAGGGTTCCCAATCTAACTATGGCTACACCTTC. Residues: CASSRQGSQSNYGYTF. The V and J genes are TRBV19 and TRBJ1-2, with TRBD1 matching 7 bases. The germline CDR1 and CDR2 sequences are LNHDA and SQIVND (reference sequence). The CDR3 spans 16 residues. The ends lost 8 bases at V and 0 bases at J; junction bases unmatched: 12. Using reference TRBV19 and TRBJ1-2 for the parts outside the CDR3, the full variable domain is DGGITQSPKYLFRKEGQNVTLSCEQNLNHDAMYWYRQDPGQGLRLIYYSQIVNDFQKGDIAEGYSVSREKKESFPLTVTSAQKNPTAFYLCASSRQGSQSNYGYTFGSGTRLTVV.

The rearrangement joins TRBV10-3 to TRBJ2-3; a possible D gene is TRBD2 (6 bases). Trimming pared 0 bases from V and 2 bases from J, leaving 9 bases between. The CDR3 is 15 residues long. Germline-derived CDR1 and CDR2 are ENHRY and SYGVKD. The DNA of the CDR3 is TGTGCCATCAGTGAGTCGAAGCGGGCCACAGATACGCAGTATTTT. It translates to CAISESKRATDTQYF.

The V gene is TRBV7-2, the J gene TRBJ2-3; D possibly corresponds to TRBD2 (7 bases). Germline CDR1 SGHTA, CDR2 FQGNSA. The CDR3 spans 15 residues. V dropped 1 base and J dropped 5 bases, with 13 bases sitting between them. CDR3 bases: TGTGCCAGCAGCTTAGGAGGGGGGGCGGTAGATACGCAGTATTTT. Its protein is CASSLGGGAVDTQYF.

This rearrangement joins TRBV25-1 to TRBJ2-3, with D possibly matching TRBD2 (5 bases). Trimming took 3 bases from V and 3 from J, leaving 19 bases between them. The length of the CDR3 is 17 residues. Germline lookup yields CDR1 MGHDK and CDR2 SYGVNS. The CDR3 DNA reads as TGTGCCAGCAGTGATCTCCGTGAGGGTCTGGGAACAGATACGCAGTATTTT. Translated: CASSDLREGLGTDTQYF.

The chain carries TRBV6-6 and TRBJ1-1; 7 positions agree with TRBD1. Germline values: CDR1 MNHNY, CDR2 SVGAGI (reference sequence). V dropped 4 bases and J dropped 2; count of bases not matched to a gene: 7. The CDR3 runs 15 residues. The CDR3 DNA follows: TGTGCCAGCAGTTCACCCTGGGACAGCAACACTGAAGCTTTCTTT. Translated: CASSSPWDSNTEAFF.

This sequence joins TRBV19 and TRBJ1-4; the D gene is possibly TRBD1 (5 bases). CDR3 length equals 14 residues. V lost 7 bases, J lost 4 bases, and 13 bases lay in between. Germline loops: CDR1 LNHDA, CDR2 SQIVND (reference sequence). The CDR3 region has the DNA TGTGCCAGTACCCGACAGTATGGTAATGAAAAACTGTTTTTT. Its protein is CASTRQYGNEKLFF. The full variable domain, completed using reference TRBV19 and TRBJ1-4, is DGGITQSPKYLFRKEGQNVTLSCEQNLNHDAMYWYRQDPGQGLRLIYYSQIVNDFQKGDIAEGYSVSREKKESFPLTVTSAQKNPTAFYLCASTRQYGNEKLFFGSGTQLSVL.

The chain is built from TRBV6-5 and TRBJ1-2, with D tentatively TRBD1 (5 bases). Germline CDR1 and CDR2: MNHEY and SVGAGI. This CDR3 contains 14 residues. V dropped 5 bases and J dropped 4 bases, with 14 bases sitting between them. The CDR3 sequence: CASSTETAGYGYTF. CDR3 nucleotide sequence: TGTGCCAGCAGTACCGAGACAGCGGGCTATGGCTACACCTTC.

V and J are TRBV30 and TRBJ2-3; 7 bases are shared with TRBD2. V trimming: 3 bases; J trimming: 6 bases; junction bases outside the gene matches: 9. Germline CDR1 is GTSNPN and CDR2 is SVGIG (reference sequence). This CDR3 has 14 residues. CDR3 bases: TGTGCCTGGAGACTAGCGCCATTACGGGATACGCAGTATTTT. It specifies CAWRLAPLRDTQYF.

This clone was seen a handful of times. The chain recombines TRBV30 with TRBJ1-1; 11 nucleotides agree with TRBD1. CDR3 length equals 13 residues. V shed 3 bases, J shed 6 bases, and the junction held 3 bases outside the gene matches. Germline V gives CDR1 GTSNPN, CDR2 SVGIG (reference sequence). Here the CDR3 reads CAWSRGQGAEAFF. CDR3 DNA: TGTGCCTGGAGCCGGGGACAGGGGGCTGAAGCTTTCTTT.

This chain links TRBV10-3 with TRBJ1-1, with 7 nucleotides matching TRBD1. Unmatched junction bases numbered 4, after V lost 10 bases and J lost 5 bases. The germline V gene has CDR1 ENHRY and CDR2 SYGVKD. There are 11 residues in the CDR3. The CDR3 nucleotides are TGTGCCACCCAGGACAGGACTGAAGCTTTCTTT. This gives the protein CATQDRTEAFF.

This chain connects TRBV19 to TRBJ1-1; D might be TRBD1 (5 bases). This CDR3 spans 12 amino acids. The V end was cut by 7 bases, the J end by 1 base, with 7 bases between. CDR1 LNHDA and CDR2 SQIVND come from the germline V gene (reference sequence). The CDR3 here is CASTGQNTEAFF. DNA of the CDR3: TGTGCCAGTACCGGACAGAACACTGAAGCTTTCTTT.

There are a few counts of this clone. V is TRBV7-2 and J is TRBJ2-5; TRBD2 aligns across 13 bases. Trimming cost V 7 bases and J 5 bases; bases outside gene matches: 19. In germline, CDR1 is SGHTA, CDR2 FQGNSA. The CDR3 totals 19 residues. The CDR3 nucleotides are TGTGCCAGCACCACCGAAACACGGACTAGCGGGAGTGTCGGGGAGACCCAGTACTTC. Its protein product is CASTTETRTSGSVGETQYF.